This TCR beta chain was identified in a study of shared clonotypes between healthy human individuals. Assay: immunoSEQ multiplex PCR; the TCRdb copy retains only in-frame clones and omits some. The profile shows around 1.1 million clones, roughly 74% of them singletons. The CDR3 has 13 residues. The germline V gene has CDR1 SGHNT and CDR2 YYREEE (reference sequence). The germline V and J ends were trimmed by 2 bases and 2 bases, with 7 bases remaining between them. J is TRBJ1-2 and V is TRBV5-4, with D unresolved. Specimen: memory CD4+ T cells from PBMCs. Subset specified: CD45RA-negative fraction. This receptor was identified in a man aged 18 to 29 in good health. Some clones in this sample may be carry-over from other donors' samples. CDR3 protein: CASSFGRNYGYTF. The CDR3 bases are TGTGCCAGCAGCTTCGGACGGAACTATGGCTACACCTTC.